Listed below are T cell receptor beta chains from one sample, sequenced in a study of preoperative IRX-2 immunotherapy in early breast cancer. Clones were read by immunoSEQ multiplex PCR, and TCRdb kept only the in-frame ones, dropping some. The sample shows approximately 100,000 clones, more than 80% of them seen only once. The sequences come from tumor tissue, collected after IRX-2 immunotherapy. These receptor sequences come from a human donor with breast cancer. Each CDR3 is given with its conserved first and last residue. A D gene is named only where the DNA matches it firmly. Only some rows state a clone size, as once, few, many or a class for expanded clones.

size: NA
D: NA
V: TRBV25-1
J: TRBJ1-1
DNA: TGTGCCAGCAGTGAAACCCTCCCCGCAGGTCTTAACACTGAAGCTTTCTTT
CDR3: CASSETLPAGLNTEAFF

size: NA
D: TRBD1
V: TRBV19
J: TRBJ2-3
DNA: TGTGCCAGTAGTATATGGGCGGTGGGGACAGGGCTGACAGATACGCAGTATTTT
CDR3: CASSIWAVGTGLTDTQYF

size: NA
D: NA
V: TRBV11-3
J: TRBJ2-4
DNA: TGTGCCAGCAGCTTAGGAATATCCAAAAACATTCAGTACTTC
CDR3: CASSLGISKNIQYF

size: NA
D: NA
V: TRBV28
J: TRBJ2-7
DNA: TGTGCCAGCAGTTTGCAGGGGCCTGCCTCCTACGAGCAGTACTTC
CDR3: CASSLQGPASYEQYF

size: once
D: NA
V: TRBV28
J: TRBJ1-1
DNA: TGTGCCAGCAGTTTAGCAGGCACAGGCACTGAAGCTTTCTTT
CDR3: CASSLAGTGTEAFF

size: once
D: TRBD2
V: TRBV30
J: TRBJ2-2
DNA: TGTGCCTGGAGTGTACTTAGCGGGGGCGGGGAGCTGTTTTTT
CDR3: CAWSVLSGGGELFF

size: NA
D: TRBD2
V: TRBV19
J: TRBJ2-1
DNA: TGTGCCAGTAAGATCCTAGCGGGGGCGTCCTACAATGAGCAGTTCTTC
CDR3: CASKILAGASYNEQFF

size: NA
D: TRBD1
V: TRBV5-1
J: TRBJ1-5
DNA: TGCGCCAGCAGCCCGGGGGGACAGGGGAGCGGGCCCCAGCATTTT
CDR3: CASSPGGQGSGPQHF

size: NA
D: NA
V: TRBV7-8
J: TRBJ1-4
DNA: TGTGCCAGCAGCCTGTGGGGGGGGCTTGAAAAACTGTTTTTT
CDR3: CASSLWGGLEKLFF

size: NA
D: TRBD1
V: TRBV5-1
J: TRBJ2-7
DNA: TGCGCCAGCAGTCACCGGGACAGGGACTCCTACGAGCAGTACTTC
CDR3: CASSHRDRDSYEQYF

size: NA
D: NA
V: TRBV19
J: TRBJ1-5
DNA: TGTGCCAGTAGTTCGGATCAGCCCCAGCATTTT
CDR3: CASSSDQPQHF

size: NA
D: NA
V: TRBV9
J: TRBJ1-2
DNA: TGTGCCAGCAGTGAAGATGCAGGCCTCTATGGCTATACCTTC
CDR3: CASSEDAGLYGYTF

size: NA
D: NA
V: TRBV5-1
J: TRBJ2-3
DNA: TGCGCCAGCAGCTTGAGCCCAGGGACAGATACGCAGTATTTT
CDR3: CASSLSPGTDTQYF

size: few
D: TRBD1
V: TRBV5-1
J: TRBJ1-1
DNA: TGCGCCAGCAGCCCAACCCAGGGACAGATGAACACTGAAGCTTTCTTT
CDR3: CASSPTQGQMNTEAFF

size: NA
D: NA
V: TRBV6-8
J: TRBJ1-3
DNA: TGTGCCAGCGTTGAGGGTCAGACAACCGAATCTGGAAACACCATATATTTT
CDR3: CASVEGQTTESGNTIYF

size: NA
D: TRBD1
V: TRBV30
J: TRBJ1-2
DNA: TGTGCCTGGAGTGTCAGGGGGGTTAGCTATGGCTACACCTTT
CDR3: CAWSVRGVSYGYTF

size: NA
D: TRBD2
V: TRBV28
J: TRBJ2-7
DNA: TGTGCCAGCAGTTCCGGGACTAGCGAGAAGTACTTC
CDR3: CASSSGTSEKYF

size: once
D: TRBD2
V: TRBV5-1
J: TRBJ2-1
DNA: TGCGCCAGCAGCTTGGAGGTTAGCGGGATCGAGCAGTTCTTC
CDR3: CASSLEVSGIEQFF

size: NA
D: NA
V: TRBV1
J: TRBJ2-3
DNA: TGCGCCAGCAGCCAAAGGGGTAGCGAAAATACGCAGTATTTT
CDR3: CASSQRGSENTQYF

size: NA
D: NA
V: TRBV6-8
J: TRBJ1-3
DNA: TGTGCCAGCTACAGCGTTTCTGGAAACACCATATATTTT
CDR3: CASYSVSGNTIYF

size: NA
D: NA
V: TRBV19
J: TRBJ2-2
DNA: TGTGCCAGTAGTATCGAGCGACTTATCGGGGAGCTGTTTTTT
CDR3: CASSIERLIGELFF

size: NA
D: NA
V: TRBV15
J: TRBJ1-5
DNA: TGTGCCACCAGCAGAGATCTTAAGGGTCAGCCCCAGCATTTT
CDR3: CATSRDLKGQPQHF

size: NA
D: TRBD1
V: TRBV18
J: TRBJ2-7
DNA: TGTGCCAGCTCACCCCCGGGACAGTCCTACGAGCAGTACTTC
CDR3: CASSPPGQSYEQYF

size: NA
D: NA
V: TRBV5-1
J: TRBJ2-7
DNA: TGCGCCAGCAGCATAGAGACAGGCCAGGATTGGGAGCAGTACTTC
CDR3: CASSIETGQDWEQYF

size: NA
D: NA
V: TRBV28
J: TRBJ1-3
DNA: TGTGCCAGCAGTTTATCCAGCCGCGCGGGAGGAAACACCATATATTTT
CDR3: CASSLSSRAGGNTIYF

size: NA
D: NA
V: TRBV6-8
J: TRBJ1-2
DNA: TGTGCCAGCAGTCACTCCGGGACATTCGCTCGGTTACATGGCTACACCTTC
CDR3: CASSHSGTFARLHGYTF

size: NA
D: NA
V: TRBV7-7
J: TRBJ2-3
DNA: TGTGCTAGCAGCTTAGGGGGGGAAACAGATACGCAGTATTTT
CDR3: CASSLGGETDTQYF

size: NA
D: NA
V: TRBV28
J: TRBJ1-4
DNA: TGTGCCAGCAGCCGAGGCGGGGTCCGGAATGAAAAACTGTTTTTT
CDR3: CASSRGGVRNEKLFF

size: NA
D: NA
V: TRBV16
J: TRBJ1-4
DNA: TGTGCCAGCAGCCAATTAGATCCAGGTTCGAATGAAAAACTGTTTTTT
CDR3: CASSQLDPGSNEKLFF

size: NA
D: NA
V: TRBV11-3
J: TRBJ2-5
DNA: TGTGCCAGCAGCACGCGTCCGGGGTTTGGGGAACAGTGGAAGACCCAGTACTTC
CDR3: CASSTRPGFGEQWKTQYF

size: NA
D: NA
V: TRBV30
J: TRBJ1-3
DNA: TGTGCCTGGAGCCTGGGGTGGGGTTCTGGAAACACCATATATTTT
CDR3: CAWSLGWGSGNTIYF

size: NA
D: TRBD2
V: TRBV10-2
J: TRBJ2-5
DNA: TGCGCCAGCAGTGAGGGACTAGCGGGAGGGCTCGTAGAGACCCAGTACTTC
CDR3: CASSEGLAGGLVETQYF

size: few
D: NA
V: TRBV7-7
J: TRBJ1-5
DNA: TGTGCCAGCAGTCTTTGGGGTTCCAATCAGCCCCAGCATTTT
CDR3: CASSLWGSNQPQHF

size: NA
D: TRBD2
V: TRBV14
J: TRBJ2-5
DNA: TGTGCCAGCAGCCCCGGCGGGGGTTCGGAGACCCAGTACTTC
CDR3: CASSPGGGSETQYF

size: NA
D: NA
V: TRBV19
J: TRBJ2-6
DNA: TGTGCCAGTAGTATACCTGGATCTGGGGCCAACGTCCTGACTTTC
CDR3: CASSIPGSGANVLTF

size: NA
D: NA
V: TRBV5-1
J: TRBJ1-4
DNA: TGCGCCAGCAGCTTGGTGGAGGGGTCTAATGAAAAACTGTTTTTT
CDR3: CASSLVEGSNEKLFF

size: NA
D: NA
V: TRBV11-3
J: TRBJ2-7
DNA: TGTGCCAGCAGCTTGTCACCGGCGAGCTCCTACGAGCAGTACTTC
CDR3: CASSLSPASSYEQYF

size: NA
D: NA
V: TRBV6-8
J: TRBJ2-1
DNA: TGTGCCAGTCAACCGGGGGCCAATGAGCAGTTCTTC
CDR3: CASQPGANEQFF

size: NA
D: NA
V: TRBV29-1
J: TRBJ1-1
DNA: TGCAGCGTGGTCAGCCCTGAGAAGGGGAACACTGAAGCTTTCTTT
CDR3: CSVVSPEKGNTEAFF

size: NA
D: TRBD2
V: TRBV29-1
J: TRBJ2-1
DNA: TGCAGCGTTGCTAGCGGGATTTACAATGAGCAGTTCTTC
CDR3: CSVASGIYNEQFF

size: NA
D: NA
V: TRBV6-8
J: TRBJ2-7
DNA: TGTGCCAGCAGTTACACGTGGACGGAGGCCTACGAGCAGTACTTC
CDR3: CASSYTWTEAYEQYF

size: NA
D: NA
V: TRBV6-8
J: TRBJ2-7
DNA: TGTGCCAGCACCCGCCAGGTACAGGGACCGCTCGAGCAGTACTTC
CDR3: CASTRQVQGPLEQYF

size: NA
D: NA
V: TRBV30
J: TRBJ2-7
DNA: TGTGCCTGGAAACCAGGACAGACAGGCCACGAGCAGTACTTC
CDR3: CAWKPGQTGHEQYF

size: NA
D: NA
V: TRBV10-2
J: TRBJ2-1
DNA: TGCGCCAGCAGTGAGAACACGGTCAATGAGCAGTTCTTC
CDR3: CASSENTVNEQFF

size: NA
D: NA
V: TRBV10-1
J: TRBJ1-1
DNA: TGCGCCAGCAGACGGACCATGAACACTGAAGCTTTCTTT
CDR3: CASRRTMNTEAFF

size: NA
D: NA
V: TRBV5-1
J: TRBJ2-7
DNA: TGCGCCAGCAGCCCATCGACTCTAGAAGGGTACGAGCAGTACTTC
CDR3: CASSPSTLEGYEQYF

size: NA
D: TRBD2
V: TRBV7-7
J: TRBJ2-1
DNA: TGTGCCAGCAGCCAAGAAGGGACTAGTAATGAGCAGTTCTTC
CDR3: CASSQEGTSNEQFF

size: NA
D: NA
V: TRBV7-1
J: TRBJ2-5
DNA: TGTGCCAGCAGCTTGGAGGCACGGGAAGAGACCCAGTACTTC
CDR3: CASSLEAREETQYF

size: NA
D: NA
V: TRBV29-1
J: TRBJ1-1
DNA: TGCAGCGTTGAGGGACGGATGAACACTGAAGCTTTCTTT
CDR3: CSVEGRMNTEAFF

size: NA
D: NA
V: TRBV28
J: TRBJ2-7
DNA: TGTGCCAGCAGGTCACGGGGCCACGAGCAGTACTTC
CDR3: CASRSRGHEQYF

size: NA
D: NA
V: TRBV29-1
J: TRBJ1-1
DNA: TGCAGCGTTGTAGGGCCGGGCCTGAACACTGAAGCTTTCTTT
CDR3: CSVVGPGLNTEAFF

size: NA
D: TRBD2
V: TRBV12-5
J: TRBJ2-1
DNA: TGTGCTAGTGGTTTAGATAGCGGGAGGGCCACTGAGCAGTTCTTC
CDR3: CASGLDSGRATEQFF

size: NA
D: NA
V: TRBV10-1
J: TRBJ1-1
DNA: TGCGCCAGCAAGAGGTCCATGAACACTGAAGCTTTCTTT
CDR3: CASKRSMNTEAFF

size: NA
D: TRBD2
V: TRBV19
J: TRBJ2-7
DNA: TGTGCCAGTAGTCCCATGGCGGGAGGACTTTACGAGCAGTACTTC
CDR3: CASSPMAGGLYEQYF

size: NA
D: NA
V: TRBV11-3
J: TRBJ1-5
DNA: TGTGCCAGCAGCTTTGGGGGGAATAATCAGCCCCAGCATTTT
CDR3: CASSFGGNNQPQHF

size: NA
D: TRBD1
V: TRBV6-4
J: TRBJ1-5
DNA: TGTGCCAGCAGTGATTGGGACAGGGGAGGATATAGCAATCAGCCCCAGCATTTT
CDR3: CASSDWDRGGYSNQPQHF